Presented here are 29 T cell receptor beta chains from one specimen sequenced in a study of human T cells and chemical hapten exposure (TCRdb year 2021). Library preparation was by RACE. The listed sequencing device is NextSeq 500. The public reads were run again by TCRdb, first through fastp at Q25 and then through MiXCR, and only productive beta chains were kept. Identical CDR3 proteins give one entry, which carries the most common genes and DNA. In all, the sample holds roughly 140,000 distinct CDR3 sequences, and 12% of those were seen once. 1.3% to 1.5% of the sample is held by the ten biggest clonotypes. This specimen's time point label, per the study, means: patch test 2, 6 weeks after DPC sensitization. The treatment or condition label of this sample denotes: therapeutic diphenylcyclopropenone sensitization with weekly scalp DPC. Material: whole blood, obtained in connection with sensitization to the hapten diphenylcyclopropenone (DPC). All receptors come from a woman in her forties or fifties with alopecia areata. Some clones in this sample may be carry-over from other donors' samples.

This chain connects TRBV6-6 to TRBJ2-3; the D is unclear. The V and J ends lost 4 bases and 4 bases respectively, with 18 bases between them. This CDR3 has 16 residues. Germline V gene lookup returns CDR1 MNHNY and CDR2 SVGAGI (reference sequence). CDR3 sequence: CASSSPTVEHPDTQYF. CDR3 DNA sequence: TGTGCCAGCAGTTCCCCGACTGTTGAACACCCAGATACGCAGTATTTT.

There are many counts of this clonotype. V is TRBV24-1 and J is TRBJ2-5; 8 bases line up with TRBD1. The CDR3 totals 14 residues. The V and J ends lost 5 bases and 1 base, in that order; junction bases with no gene match: 2. Germline CDR1 KGHDR, CDR2 SFDVKD. CDR3 amino acids: CATSVDRAQETQYF. As DNA, the CDR3 is TGTGCCACCAGTGTGGACAGGGCCCAAGAGACCCAGTACTTC.

This sequence joins TRBV24-1 and TRBJ1-1; D call uncertain. Between the trimmed V and J ends, which lost 5 bases and 4 bases, there was a span of 10 bases. Germline V CDR1 and CDR2: KGHDR, SFDVKD. The CDR3 has 13 amino acids. The CDR3 sequence is CATSGILGTEAFF. CDR3 coding DNA: TGTGCCACCAGTGGGATCCTGGGCACTGAAGCTTTCTTT.

This clonotype was observed a few times. The rearrangement joins TRBV15 to TRBJ2-7, with D possibly TRBD1 on 5 matching bases. Trimming removed 1 base from V and 3 bases from J, with 13 bases in between. CDR3 length: 15 residues. Germline V gives CDR1 LNHNV, CDR2 YYDKDF (reference sequence). In DNA form, the CDR3 reads TGTGCCACCAGCAGAGCTAGGACCCAGGGCTACGAGCAGTACTTC. This codes for CATSRARTQGYEQYF.

This chain connects TRBV29-1 to TRBJ2-3; D is perhaps TRBD2 (5 bases). Trimming took off 7 bases at V and 6 bases at J, with 14 bases between the two ends. CDR3 length: 12 residues. CDR1 is SQVTM, CDR2 ANQGSEA, per germline. CDR3 sequence: CSGTPLADTQYF. For the CDR3, the DNA is TGCAGCGGAACACCCTTAGCGGATACGCAGTATTTT.

The table lists this clonotype with a few counts. The rearrangement uses TRBV30 and TRBJ2-7; tentative D call: TRBD2 (6 bases). Germline-derived CDR1 and CDR2 are GTSNPN and SVGIG (reference sequence). There are 14 residues in the CDR3. V was shortened by 8 bases and J by 0 bases, with 17 bases between the two germline ends. CDR3 amino acids: CATRGTVSSYEQYF. CDR3 DNA sequence: TGTGCCACCCGGGGGACGGTGAGCTCCTACGAGCAGTACTTC.

Comments on this clonotype: This may arise from a read error, as a much more abundant clone is one base away. V gene TRBV28 combines with J gene TRBJ2-7; D is unclear. CDR3 length: 14 amino acids. Germline CDR1 and CDR2: MDHEN and SYDVKM. V dropped 3 bases and J dropped 3 bases, with 12 bases sitting between them. The CDR3 loop reads CASSLLGRIYEQYF. CDR3 coding DNA: TGTGCCAGCAGTTTGCTCGGCCGCATCTACGAGCAGTACTTC. Drawing the rest from reference TRBV28 and TRBJ2-7, the complete variable domain is DVKVTQSSRYLVKRTGEKVFLECVQDMDHENMFWYRQDPGLGLRLIYFSYDVKMKEKGDIPEGYSVSREKKERFSLILESASTNQTSMYLCASSLLGRIYEQYFGPGTRLTVT.

There are many counts of this clonotype. The J gene is TRBJ2-7, the V gene TRBV9; D is ambiguous. Germline CDR1 reads SGDLS; CDR2 reads YYNGEE. The V and J ends lost 5 bases and 3 bases respectively, with 15 bases between them. This CDR3 comprises 14 residues. The CDR3 sequence is CASSYGHYGYEQYF. CDR3 DNA: TGTGCCAGCAGTTACGGCCACTACGGCTACGAGCAGTACTTC.

The chain carries TRBV6-6 and TRBJ2-7; D is ambiguous. The germline V and J ends were trimmed by 6 bases and 1 base, with 16 bases remaining between them. In germline, CDR1 is MNHNY, CDR2 SVGAGI (reference sequence). CDR3 length: 15 amino acids. The CDR3 DNA sequence: TGTGCCAGCAGCTCCACCGGGCCTCCTTCCTACGAGCAGTACTTC. Translated, it gives CASSSTGPPSYEQYF.

This clonotype came up a few times. CDR3 amino acids: CSAPDGTQQYF. The CDR3 DNA follows: TGCAGTGCTCCCGACGGGACTCAGCAGTACTTC. This chain uses TRBV20-1 with TRBJ2-7; a weak D match, TRBD2 (6 bases). The CDR3 loop spans 11 amino acids. V lost 5 bases and J lost 8, with 13 bases in between. Germline lookup yields CDR1 DFQATT and CDR2 SNEGSKA (reference sequence).

Only a few counts were recorded for this clonotype. DNA for the CDR3: TGCGCCAGCAGCCTATTCCCCCCGGGAGGGAGCTCCTACGAGCAGTACTTC. Residues: CASSLFPPGGSSYEQYF. The rearrangement uses TRBV4-1 and TRBJ2-7, with TRBD2 identical over 8 bases. V shed 4 bases, J shed 0 bases, and the junction held 11 bases outside the gene matches. The CDR3 contains 17 residues. Germline V CDR1 and CDR2: MGHRA, YSYEKL.

This clonotype came up a few times. The chain carries TRBV7-8 and TRBJ2-2, with no clear D. Trimming took 1 base from V and 5 from J, leaving 8 bases between them. Germline assignment: CDR1 SGHVS and CDR2 FQNEAQ. This CDR3 contains 14 residues. The CDR3 here is CASSLEGNTGELFF. Written as DNA, the CDR3 is TGTGCCAGCAGCTTAGAGGGAAATACCGGGGAGCTGTTTTTT.

V and J are TRBV7-6 and TRBJ2-1; 11 nucleotides align to TRBD1. The CDR3 extends over 14 amino acids. Germline V CDR1 and CDR2: SGHVS, FNYEAQ. The J segment lost 5 bases and the V segment lost 5 bases, leaving 2 bases of the junction unmatched. CDR3 coding DNA: TGTGCCAGCAGCCGGACAGGGGGCCACAATGAGCAGTTCTTC. Translating it yields CASSRTGGHNEQFF.

The table lists this clonotype with many counts. The chain links TRBV19 to TRBJ2-7, with D unresolved. Trimming removed 6 bases at V and 6 bases at J, with 12 bases between. CDR3 length: 12 residues. The germline gives CDR1 LNHDA, CDR2 SQIVND (reference sequence). CDR3 protein: CASSQYLGEQYF. The CDR3 DNA reads TGTGCCAGTAGCCAATATCTGGGCGAGCAGTACTTC.

In this sample, this clonotype turned up many times. The chain combines TRBV12-3 or TRBV12-4 with TRBJ2-3, with 10 bases aligning to TRBD2. The CDR3 consists of 17 residues. Unmatched junction bases numbered 11, after V lost 2 bases and J lost 6 bases. CDR3 sequence reads: CASSLRGLAFTRDTQYF. CDR3 in DNA: TGTGCCAGCAGTTTAAGGGGACTAGCGTTTACACGGGATACGCAGTATTTT.

The chain carries TRBV7-9 and TRBJ1-3; D call uncertain. CDR1 SEHNR and CDR2 FQNEAQ come from the germline V gene (reference sequence). Trimming took 5 bases from V and 2 from J, leaving 13 bases between them. The CDR3 extends over 15 amino acids. The CDR3 sequence: CASSQDGGPGNTIYF. Here the CDR3 DNA reads TGTGCCAGCAGCCAGGACGGTGGGCCTGGAAACACCATATATTTT.

The V call is TRBV20-1, the J call TRBJ2-5, with 9 bases that match TRBD2. The junction had 4 bases not matched to a gene; V was cut back by 0 bases and J by 5 bases. Germline V gene sequence: CDR1 DFQATT, CDR2 SNEGSKA (reference sequence). This CDR3 spans 14 amino acids. CDR3 nucleotide sequence: TGCAGTGCTAGAGATGGACTAGCGTCGGAGACCCAGTACTTC. Protein sequence: CSARDGLASETQYF.

A few counts support this clonotype. The genes are TRBV7-3 and TRBJ2-3; unclear D gene. Trimming removed 4 bases from V and 3 bases from J, with 8 bases in between. There are 13 residues in the CDR3. Germline CDR1 SGHTA, CDR2 FQGTGA. CDR3 coding DNA: TGTGCCAGCAGCTCCGCCTTTACAGATACGCAGTATTTT. It yields the protein CASSSAFTDTQYF.

This clonotype was counted many times. The chain has TRBV20-1 and TRBJ2-7; TRBD2 matches at 7 bases. The V segment lost 3 bases and the J segment 0 bases; nucleotides outside the gene matches: 8. The CDR3 length is 15 residues. In germline, CDR1 is DFQATT, CDR2 SNEGSKA (reference sequence). CDR3 in amino acids: CSARDPGLISYEQYF. CDR3 nucleotides: TGCAGTGCTAGGGACCCGGGACTAATCTCCTACGAGCAGTACTTC.

This clonotype has only a few counts. This sequence joins TRBV18 and TRBJ1-1; TRBD1 might be the D (5 bases). V lost 0 bases and J lost 6, with 14 bases in between. This CDR3 region has 15 residues. Germline V CDR1 and CDR2: KGHSH, LQKENI. The CDR3 spells CASSPPATAGAEAFF. The CDR3 nucleotides are TGTGCCAGCTCACCACCGGCTACTGCGGGGGCTGAAGCTTTCTTT.

There are many counts of this clonotype. The chain uses TRBV7-9 and TRBJ2-7; tentatively, D is TRBD1 (6 bases). Germline CDR1 and CDR2: SEHNR and FQNEAQ (reference sequence). There are 15 residues in the CDR3. Between the trimmed V and J ends, which lost 1 base and 3 bases, there was a span of 13 bases. The CDR3 DNA is TGTGCCAGCAGCTTAGTAGGACAGCCGAACTACGAGCAGTACTTC. This gives the protein CASSLVGQPNYEQYF.

In its sample, this clonotype was seen a few times. The genes are TRBV30 and TRBJ1-4; D is uncertain. Germline lookup yields CDR1 GTSNPN and CDR2 SVGIG (reference sequence). V was cut by 3 bases and J by 4 bases, with 3 bases left in between. CDR3 length: 11 residues. The CDR3 region is CAWSSNEKLFF. The DNA of the CDR3 is TGTGCCTGGAGCAGTAATGAAAAACTGTTTTTT.

This clonotype appeared a few times. V usage is TRBV20-1 and J usage is TRBJ2-3; no clear D. The CDR3 is made up of 15 amino acids. V was shortened by 0 bases and J by 3 bases, with 13 bases between the two germline ends. Germline V CDR1 and CDR2: DFQATT, SNEGSKA (reference sequence). CDR3 in DNA: TGCAGTGCTAGAGATCGAAAGCGCCGAACAGATACGCAGTATTTT. Protein sequence: CSARDRKRRTDTQYF.

This clonotype turned up a few times. This chain links TRBV29-1 with TRBJ2-7; 9 positions agree with TRBD1. Per the germline V gene, CDR1 is SQVTM and CDR2 is ANQGSEA. The J segment lost 3 bases and the V segment lost 7 bases, leaving 7 bases of the junction unmatched. The CDR3 has 13 residues. The CDR3 DNA reads as TGCAGCGCCCTAGGACAGGGGAGCTACGAGCAGTACTTC. Protein product: CSALGQGSYEQYF.

This clonotype has only one observation. A read error may be the cause here, since a much bigger clone is one base away. J is TRBJ2-1 and V is TRBV9; 9 bases are a match to TRBD2. V dropped 0 bases and J dropped 9; count of bases not matched to a gene: 7. This CDR3 is built from 15 residues. The germline CDR1 and CDR2 sequences are SGDLS and YYNGEE. The CDR3 reads CASSVAASGDSEQFF. In DNA, the CDR3 is TGTGCCAGCAGCGTAGCGGCTAGCGGGGACAGTGAGCAGTTCTTC.

The V gene is TRBV18, the J gene TRBJ1-1; 11 positions match TRBD1. V was pared by 3 bases and J by 5 bases, with 8 bases of the junction left unmatched. Germline V gene lookup returns CDR1 KGHSH and CDR2 LQKENI. The CDR3 consists of 16 residues. CDR3 sequence reads: CASSPGQGARWTEAFF. CDR3 DNA: TGTGCCAGCTCACCTGGACAGGGGGCGAGGTGGACTGAAGCTTTCTTT. The full variable domain, its missing parts supplied by reference TRBV18 and TRBJ1-1, is NAGVMQNPRHLVRRRGQEARLRCSPMKGHSHVYWYRQLPEEGLKFMVYLQKENIIDESGMPKERFSAEFPKEGPSILRIQQVVRGDSAAYFCASSPGQGARWTEAFFGQGTRLTVV.

V gene TRBV7-3 combines with J gene TRBJ2-7; possibly TRBD2 for D (6 bases). The V gene's germline CDR1 is SGHTA and CDR2 FQGTGA. Deletions cut 5 bases from V and 1 base from J, with 12 bases between. The length of the CDR3 is 14 residues. The CDR3 DNA sequence: TGTGCCAGCAGCCCCTACGGGGGATCCTACGAGCAGTACTTC. It specifies CASSPYGGSYEQYF. The complete variable domain, with remaining parts taken from reference TRBV7-3 and TRBJ2-7, reads GAGVSQTPSNKVTEKGKYVELRCDPISGHTALYWYRQSLGQGPEFLIYFQGTGAADDSGLPNDRFFAVRPEGSVSTLKIQRTERGDSAVYLCASSPYGGSYEQYFGPGTRLTVT.

The gene calls are TRBV6-5 and TRBJ2-7, with 10 bases aligning to TRBD2. The germline V gene has CDR1 MNHEY and CDR2 SVGAGI. Trimming removed 6 bases from V and 4 bases from J; junction bases left unmatched: 6. The CDR3 covers 14 residues. The CDR3 nucleotides are TGTGCCAGCAGGTCTAGCGGGAGTCGTTACGAGCAGTACTTC. Amino acids: CASRSSGSRYEQYF.

This chain uses TRBV6-5 with TRBJ2-6; tentatively, D is TRBD1 or TRBD2 (5 bases each). This CDR3 has 16 residues. V lost 8 bases to trimming and J lost 4 bases, with 18 bases between them. Germline V gene lookup returns CDR1 MNHEY and CDR2 SVGAGI. CDR3 sequence: CASGLWEGTGANVLTF. DNA of the CDR3: TGTGCCAGCGGTCTCTGGGAAGGGACCGGGGCCAACGTCCTGACTTTC.